This T cell receptor beta chain came from a study of sequential checkpoint blockade in melanoma. This clone occurred once. The treatment here: randomized to nivolumab then ipilimumab (arm A) or the reverse (arm B). None of the patients previously received DNA-damaging chemotherapy. Sorted cells were live CD3+CD8+, lacking CD19 and CD56, from PBMCs. Sequenced by immunoSEQ multiplex PCR; TCRdb stores in-frame clones only, minus some. Of 5,500 to 6,500 clones detected, around 59% appear once; the ten largest clones hold about a sixth. Trimming cost V 5 bases and J 4 bases; bases outside gene matches: 8. In germline, CDR1 is SEHNR, CDR2 FQNEAQ (reference sequence). The CDR3 length is 15 residues.

The rearrangement links TRBV7-9 to TRBJ2-7, with TRBD1 matching over 10 bases. This receptor was taken from a human donor with melanoma. Sample: CD8+ T cells sorted from blood (inferred from file names), taken from a patient given nivolumab and ipilimumab in sequence. CDR3 coding DNA: TGTGCCAGCAGCCATCAGGGACAGGGGAAATACGAGCAGTACTTC. It is translated as CASSHQGQGKYEQYF.